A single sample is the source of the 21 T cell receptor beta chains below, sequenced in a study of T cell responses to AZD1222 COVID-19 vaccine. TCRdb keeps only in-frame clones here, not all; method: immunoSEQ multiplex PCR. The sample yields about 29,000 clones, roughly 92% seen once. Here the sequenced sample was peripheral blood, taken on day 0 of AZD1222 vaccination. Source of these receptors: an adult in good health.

CDR3 in DNA: TGTGCCAGCAGCTTTAGGACAGGGGACGGGGGCTACACCTTC. Its protein is CASSFRTGDGGYTF. V is TRBV9 and J is TRBJ1-2; 9 bases align to TRBD1. In germline, CDR1 is SGDLS, CDR2 YYNGEE. The length of the CDR3 is 14 residues. Unmatched junction bases numbered 9, after V lost 4 bases and J lost 8 bases.

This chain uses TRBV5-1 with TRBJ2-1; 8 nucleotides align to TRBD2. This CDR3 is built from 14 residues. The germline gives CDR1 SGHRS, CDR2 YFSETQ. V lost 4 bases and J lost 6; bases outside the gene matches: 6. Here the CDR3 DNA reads TGCGCCAGCAGCCCCTTAGCGGGAATCAATGAGCAGTTCTTC. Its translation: CASSPLAGINEQFF.

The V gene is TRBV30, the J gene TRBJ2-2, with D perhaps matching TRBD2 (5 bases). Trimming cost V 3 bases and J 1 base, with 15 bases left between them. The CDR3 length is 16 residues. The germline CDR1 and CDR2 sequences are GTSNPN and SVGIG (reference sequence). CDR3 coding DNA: TGTGCCTGGAGGGGTGAGGGTGGGTGGAACACCGGGGAGCTGTTTTTT. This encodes CAWRGEGGWNTGELFF.

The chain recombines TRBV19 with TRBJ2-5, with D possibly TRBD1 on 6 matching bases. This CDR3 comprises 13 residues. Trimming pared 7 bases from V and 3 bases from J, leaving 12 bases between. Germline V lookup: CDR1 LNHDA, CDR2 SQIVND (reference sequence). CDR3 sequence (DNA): TGTGCCAGTATGGGTGGGGGCGAAGAGACCCAGTACTTC. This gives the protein CASMGGGEETQYF.

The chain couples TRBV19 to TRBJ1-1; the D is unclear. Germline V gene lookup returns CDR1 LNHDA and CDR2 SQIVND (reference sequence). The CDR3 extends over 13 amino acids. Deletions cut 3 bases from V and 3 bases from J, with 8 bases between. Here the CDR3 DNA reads TGTGCCAGTAGTATGTTGGGTCACACTGAAGCTTTCTTT. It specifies CASSMLGHTEAFF.

In nucleotides, the CDR3 is TGCGCCAGCAGCTTGGCGTCGACAGGGGTCATGAACACTGAAGCTTTCTTT. Amino acid sequence: CASSLASTGVMNTEAFF. The J gene is TRBJ1-1, the V gene TRBV5-1, with 8 bases fitting TRBD1. There are 17 residues in the CDR3. The trim removed 0 bases at V and 0 bases at J, leaving 7 bases unmatched. Per the germline V gene, CDR1 is SGHRS and CDR2 is YFSETQ.

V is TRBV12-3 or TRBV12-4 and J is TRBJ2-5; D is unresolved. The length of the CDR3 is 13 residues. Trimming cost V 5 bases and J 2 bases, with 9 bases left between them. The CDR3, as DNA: TGTGCCAGCAGTCTCGGTAGACAAGAGACCCAGTACTTC. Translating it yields CASSLGRQETQYF.

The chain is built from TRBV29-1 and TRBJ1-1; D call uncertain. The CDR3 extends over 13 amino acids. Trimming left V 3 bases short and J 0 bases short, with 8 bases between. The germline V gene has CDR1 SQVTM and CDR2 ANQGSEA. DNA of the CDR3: TGCAGCGTTGAGTCAGGCATGAACACTGAAGCTTTCTTT. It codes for CSVESGMNTEAFF.

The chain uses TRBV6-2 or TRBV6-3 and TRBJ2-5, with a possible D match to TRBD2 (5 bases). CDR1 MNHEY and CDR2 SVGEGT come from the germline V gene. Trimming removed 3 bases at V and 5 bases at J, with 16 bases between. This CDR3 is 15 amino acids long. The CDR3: CASSYWGVSRETQYF. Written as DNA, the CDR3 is TGTGCCAGCAGTTATTGGGGAGTTAGCCGCGAGACCCAGTACTTC.

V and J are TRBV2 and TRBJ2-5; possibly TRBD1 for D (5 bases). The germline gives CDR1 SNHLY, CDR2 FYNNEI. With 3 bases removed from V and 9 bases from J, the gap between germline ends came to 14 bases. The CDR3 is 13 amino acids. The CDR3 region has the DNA TGTGCCAGCAGTGAGGGCAGGGCGATGGCCCAGTACTTC. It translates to CASSEGRAMAQYF.

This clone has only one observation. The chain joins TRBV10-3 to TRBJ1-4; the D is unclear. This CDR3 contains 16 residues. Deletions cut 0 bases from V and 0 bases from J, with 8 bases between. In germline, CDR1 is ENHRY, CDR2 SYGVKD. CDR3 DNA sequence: TGTGCCATCAGTGAGTCAAGACCTGCAACTAATGAAAAACTGTTTTTT. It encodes CAISESRPATNEKLFF.

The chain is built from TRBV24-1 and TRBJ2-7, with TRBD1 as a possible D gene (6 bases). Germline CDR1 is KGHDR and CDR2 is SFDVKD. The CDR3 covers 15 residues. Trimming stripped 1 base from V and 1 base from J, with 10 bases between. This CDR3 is CATSDFKTGSYEQYF. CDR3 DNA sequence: TGTGCCACCAGTGATTTCAAGACAGGATCCTACGAGCAGTACTTC.

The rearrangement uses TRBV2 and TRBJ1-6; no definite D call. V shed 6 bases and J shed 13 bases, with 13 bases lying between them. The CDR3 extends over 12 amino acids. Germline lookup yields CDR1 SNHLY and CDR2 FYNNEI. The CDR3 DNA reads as TGTGCCAGCAGCCCCTCCCGGACCCCCCTCCACTTT. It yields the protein CASSPSRTPLHF.

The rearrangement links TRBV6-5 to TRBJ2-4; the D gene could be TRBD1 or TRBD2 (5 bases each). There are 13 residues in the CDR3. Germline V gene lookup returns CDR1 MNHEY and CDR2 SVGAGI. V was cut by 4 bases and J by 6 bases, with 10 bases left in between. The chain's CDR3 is CASSFLGGNIQYF. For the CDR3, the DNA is TGTGCCAGCAGTTTTCTTGGGGGAAACATTCAGTACTTC.

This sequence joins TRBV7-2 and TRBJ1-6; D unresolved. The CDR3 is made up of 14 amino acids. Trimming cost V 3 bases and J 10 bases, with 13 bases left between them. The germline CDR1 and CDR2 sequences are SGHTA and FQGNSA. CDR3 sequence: CASSFLPLGSPLHF. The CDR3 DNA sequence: TGTGCCAGCAGCTTTTTACCGCTTGGGTCACCCCTCCACTTT.

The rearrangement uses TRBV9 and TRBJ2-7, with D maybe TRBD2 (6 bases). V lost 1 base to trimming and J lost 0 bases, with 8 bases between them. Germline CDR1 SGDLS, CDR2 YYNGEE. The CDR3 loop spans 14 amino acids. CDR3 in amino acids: CASSVLASSYEQYF. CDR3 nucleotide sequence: TGTGCCAGCAGCGTACTAGCGAGCTCCTACGAGCAGTACTTC.

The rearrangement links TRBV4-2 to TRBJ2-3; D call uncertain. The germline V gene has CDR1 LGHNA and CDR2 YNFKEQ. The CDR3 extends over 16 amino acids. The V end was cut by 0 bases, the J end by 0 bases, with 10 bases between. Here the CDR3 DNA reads TGTGCCAGCAGCCAAGATGGGCTACACAGCACAGATACGCAGTATTTT. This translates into CASSQDGLHSTDTQYF.

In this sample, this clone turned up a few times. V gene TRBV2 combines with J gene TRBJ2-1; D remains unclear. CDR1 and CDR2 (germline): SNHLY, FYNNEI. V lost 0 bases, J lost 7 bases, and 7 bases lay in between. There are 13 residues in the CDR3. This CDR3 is CASSEALGNEQFF. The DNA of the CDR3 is TGTGCCAGCAGTGAAGCGCTGGGAAATGAGCAGTTCTTC.

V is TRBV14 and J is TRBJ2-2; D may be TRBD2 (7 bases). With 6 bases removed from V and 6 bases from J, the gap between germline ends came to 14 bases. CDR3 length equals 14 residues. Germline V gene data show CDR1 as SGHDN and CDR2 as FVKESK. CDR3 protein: CASRHSGGSGELFF. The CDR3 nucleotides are TGTGCCAGCAGGCACTCGGGGGGCTCCGGGGAGCTGTTTTTT.

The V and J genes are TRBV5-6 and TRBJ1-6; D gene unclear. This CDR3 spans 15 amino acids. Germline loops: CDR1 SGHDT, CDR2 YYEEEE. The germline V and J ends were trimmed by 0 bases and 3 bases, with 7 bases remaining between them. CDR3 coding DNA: TGTGCCAGCAGCTTGGGTCAGCTCTATAATTCACCCCTCCACTTT. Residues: CASSLGQLYNSPLHF.

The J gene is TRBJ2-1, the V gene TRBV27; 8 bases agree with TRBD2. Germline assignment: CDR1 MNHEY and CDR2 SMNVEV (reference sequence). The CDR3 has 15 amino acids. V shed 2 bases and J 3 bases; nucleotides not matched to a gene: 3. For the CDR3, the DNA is TGTGCCAGCAGTTTAGGCCTAGCGGGCTACAATGAGCAGTTCTTC. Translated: CASSLGLAGYNEQFF.